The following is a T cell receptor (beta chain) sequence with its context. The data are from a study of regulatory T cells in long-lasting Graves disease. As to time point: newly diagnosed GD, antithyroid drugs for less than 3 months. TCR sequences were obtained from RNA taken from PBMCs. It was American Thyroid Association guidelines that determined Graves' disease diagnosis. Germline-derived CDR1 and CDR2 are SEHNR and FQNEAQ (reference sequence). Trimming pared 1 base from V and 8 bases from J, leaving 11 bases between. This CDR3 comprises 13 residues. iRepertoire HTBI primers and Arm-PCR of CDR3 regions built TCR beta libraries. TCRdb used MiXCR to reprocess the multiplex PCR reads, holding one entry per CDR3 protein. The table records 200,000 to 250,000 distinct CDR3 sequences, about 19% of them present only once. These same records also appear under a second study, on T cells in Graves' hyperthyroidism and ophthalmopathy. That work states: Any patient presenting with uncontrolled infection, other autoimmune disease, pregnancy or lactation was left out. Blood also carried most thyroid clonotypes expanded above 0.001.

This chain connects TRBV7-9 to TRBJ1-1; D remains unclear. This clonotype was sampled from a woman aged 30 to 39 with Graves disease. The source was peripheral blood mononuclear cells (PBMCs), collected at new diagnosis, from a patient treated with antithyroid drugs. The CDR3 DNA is TGTGCCAGCAGCTTAGGAGTCCCGGCCGAAGCTTTCTTT. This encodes CASSLGVPAEAFF.